One and the same sample provided the 24 T cell receptor beta chains below, sequenced in a study of T-cell reconstitution after alpha-beta-depleted transplantation in children. Unique molecular identifiers were built into the TCRbeta library. TCRdb reanalysed the PCR reads using MiXCR and keeps one entry per CDR3 protein. Among almost 600,000 distinct CDR3 sequences, approximately 30% were seen once, and the ten largest hold 30% to 45%. This specimen consisted of PBMCs, obtained before TCRalphabeta/CD19-depleted stem cell transplant. These TCRs come from a boy younger than two with Wiskott-Aldrich syndrome, due to receive a stem cell transplant.

V and J are TRBV5-1 and TRBJ1-1, with TRBD1 matching over 7 bases. V shed 4 bases, J shed 1 base, and the junction held 7 bases outside the gene matches. The germline gives CDR1 SGHRS, CDR2 YFSETQ. This CDR3 is 15 amino acids long. CDR3 DNA sequence: TGCGCCAGCAGCAGAATCAGGGGGTCGAACACTGAAGCTTTCTTT. It is translated as CASSRIRGSNTEAFF.

This clonotype has just a few counts. V and J are TRBV7-2 and TRBJ2-5, with 14 bases aligning to TRBD2. Looked up from germline, CDR1 is SGHTA and CDR2 is FQGNSA. The ends lost 2 bases at V and 5 bases at J; junction bases unmatched: 10. The CDR3 totals 18 residues. The CDR3 DNA sequence: TGTGCCAGCAGCTTAAGCCCCGGGACTAGCGGGAGTTGGGAGACCCAGTACTTC. This gives the protein CASSLSPGTSGSWETQYF.

The J gene is TRBJ2-3, the V gene TRBV5-1; 9 positions agree with TRBD2. The CDR3 is 15 residues long. V gave up 1 base and J gave up 4 bases; unmatched junction bases: 4. The germline gives CDR1 SGHRS, CDR2 YFSETQ. The CDR3, as DNA: TGCGCCAGCAGCTTGCCTAGCGGGAATGCAGATACGCAGTATTTT. The encoded protein is CASSLPSGNADTQYF.

The J gene is TRBJ2-7, the V gene TRBV18; D is possibly TRBD1 or TRBD2 (5 bases each). CDR1 is KGHSH and CDR2 is LQKENI in the germline V gene. V lost 0 bases, J lost 7 bases, and 13 bases lay in between. The CDR3 runs 14 residues. In nucleotides, the CDR3 is TGTGCCAGCTCACCACCGGGACGGACTCAAGAGCAGTACTTC. Encoded protein: CASSPPGRTQEQYF.

The CDR3 spells CASSLPSFGLAMYNEQFF. In nucleotides, the CDR3 is TGTGCCAGCAGTTTACCATCTTTTGGACTAGCGATGTACAATGAGCAGTTCTTC. The chain combines TRBV12-3 or TRBV12-4 with TRBJ2-1; 9 nucleotides line up with TRBD2. The length of the CDR3 is 18 residues. The V and J ends lost 2 bases and 4 bases, in that order; junction bases with no gene match: 12.

J is TRBJ2-5 and V is TRBV7-6; TRBD1 matches at 7 bases. V gave up 0 bases and J gave up 4 bases; unmatched junction bases: 5. CDR1 is SGHVS, CDR2 FNYEAQ, per germline. This CDR3 contains 15 residues. Written as DNA, the CDR3 is TGTGCCAGCAGCTTAGCTCCGGGACAGCGAGAGACCCAGTACTTC. This encodes CASSLAPGQRETQYF.

This clonotype was detected a few times. This chain uses TRBV5-1 with TRBJ2-1; TRBD1 aligns across 8 bases. With V trimmed by 1 base and J by 8 bases, 8 bases remained unmatched. The CDR3 totals 15 residues. Germline V gives CDR1 SGHRS, CDR2 YFSETQ. The CDR3 nucleotides read TGCGCCAGCAGCTTGACAGGACAGGGAGTCGATGAGCAGTTCTTC. Translating it yields CASSLTGQGVDEQFF. Drawing the rest from reference TRBV5-1 and TRBJ2-1, the complete variable domain is KAGVTQTPRYLIKTRGQQVTLSCSPISGHRSVSWYQQTPGQGLQFLFEYFSETQRNKGNFPGRFSGRQFSNSRSEMNVSTLELGDSALYLCASSLTGQGVDEQFFGPGTRLTVL.

J is TRBJ2-4 and V is TRBV19; 13 bases are a match to TRBD2. The CDR3 covers 14 residues. V lost 7 bases and J lost 8; bases outside the gene matches: 5. CDR1 is LNHDA and CDR2 is SQIVND in the germline V gene (reference sequence). The CDR3 reads CASKSGLAGDIQYF. CDR3 DNA sequence: TGTGCCAGTAAATCAGGACTAGCGGGAGACATTCAGTACTTC.

For this clonotype: In this CDR3 the conserved last residue, phenylalanine or tryptophan, is missing, so a read error is likely. The rearrangement joins TRBV29-1 to TRBJ1-2; D gene ambiguous. CDR1 and CDR2 from the germline V gene are SQVTM and ANQGSEA. V lost 7 bases, J lost 8 bases, and 11 bases lay in between. The CDR3 has 10 residues. The CDR3 loop is CSAHSGGYTL. CDR3 sequence (DNA): TGCAGCGCTCACTCTGGGGGCTACACCTTG.

A few counts support this clonotype. The V gene is TRBV14, the J gene TRBJ2-1, with D maybe TRBD2 (6 bases). With 7 bases removed from V and 1 base from J, the gap between germline ends came to 14 bases. CDR3 length: 15 amino acids. In germline, CDR1 is SGHDN, CDR2 FVKESK. The CDR3 here is CASNRLVGSYNEQFF. The CDR3 nucleotides read TGTGCCAGCAATCGACTAGTAGGGTCCTACAATGAGCAGTTCTTC.

The chain has TRBV7-2 and TRBJ2-7; the match to TRBD2 covers 9 bases. With V trimmed by 1 base and J by 4 bases, 5 bases remained unmatched. The CDR3 covers 15 residues. Germline values: CDR1 SGHTA, CDR2 FQGNSA. The CDR3 loop reads CASSLDSLAGYEQYF. CDR3 DNA: TGTGCCAGCAGCTTAGACTCGCTAGCGGGGTACGAGCAGTACTTC.

J is TRBJ2-3 and V is TRBV5-1; 10 positions agree with TRBD2. The CDR3 consists of 16 residues. Germline V gene lookup returns CDR1 SGHRS and CDR2 YFSETQ. With 2 bases clipped from V and 4 bases from J, the junction kept 7 bases outside the gene matches. CDR3 sequence reads: CASSFGTSDGSDTQYF. For the CDR3, the DNA is TGCGCCAGCAGCTTTGGGACTAGCGATGGGTCAGATACGCAGTATTTT.

V and J are TRBV29-1 and TRBJ2-3; tentatively, D is TRBD2 (5 bases). This CDR3 is built from 13 residues. Deletions cut 6 bases from V and 2 bases from J, with 12 bases between. Germline V CDR1 and CDR2: SQVTM, ANQGSEA. This chain's CDR3 is CSVVTRLTDTQYF. The CDR3 nucleotides read TGCAGCGTCGTAACTAGGCTCACAGATACGCAGTATTTT.

The chain has TRBV4-2 and TRBJ1-5, with 9 positions matching TRBD1. Germline V CDR1 and CDR2: LGHNA, YNFKEQ. This CDR3 spans 15 amino acids. Trimming took 3 bases from V and 7 from J; bases not matched to a gene: 7. This CDR3 is CASSQGTGRKQPQHF. The CDR3 DNA follows: TGTGCCAGCAGCCAGGGGACAGGGAGAAAACAGCCCCAGCATTTT.

For this clonotype: Given the absence of the conserved phenylalanine or tryptophan at the CDR3 end, a read error is likely. The V and J genes are TRBV15 and TRBJ2-5, with TRBD2 identical over 13 bases. V lost 1 base and J lost 7; bases outside the gene matches: 6. CDR1 LNHNV and CDR2 YYDKDF come from the germline V gene (reference sequence). This CDR3 spans 16 amino acids. The CDR3 DNA reads TGTGCCACCAGCAGAGCCCGGACTAGCGGGAGAACGACCCAGTACTAC. Encoded protein: CATSRARTSGRTTQYY.

This CDR3 reads CASSTRLAGGPRQYF. The DNA of the CDR3 is TGTGCCAGCAGTACGAGACTAGCGGGAGGGCCCCGGCAGTACTTC. The chain employs TRBV28 and TRBJ2-7; 14 positions agree with TRBD2. The ends lost 5 bases at V and 9 bases at J; junction bases unmatched: 9. The CDR3 is 15 residues long. Per germline, CDR1 MDHEN and CDR2 SYDVKM.

V usage is TRBV5-1 and J usage is TRBJ1-1, with a weak D call TRBD1 (5 bases). V lost 4 bases and J lost 1, with 14 bases in between. The CDR3 runs 15 residues. Germline values: CDR1 SGHRS, CDR2 YFSETQ. The CDR3 here is CASSGLQDRNTEAFF. The CDR3 DNA reads TGCGCCAGCAGCGGGTTACAGGATAGGAACACTGAAGCTTTCTTT.

This clonotype has only a few counts. V usage is TRBV20-1 and J usage is TRBJ2-5, with D possibly TRBD2 on 6 matching bases. Germline loops: CDR1 DFQATT, CDR2 SNEGSKA (reference sequence). The CDR3 length is 14 residues. The V end lost 3 bases, the J end lost 1 base, and 12 bases lay between the germline ends. The CDR3 protein is CSARRRGSQETQYF. In nucleotides, the CDR3 is TGCAGTGCTAGGCGGCGGGGTAGCCAAGAGACCCAGTACTTC.

This clonotype appeared a few times. The V call is TRBV5-1, the J call TRBJ1-1, with 7 bases matching TRBD1. Trimming took 3 bases from V and 5 from J; bases not matched to a gene: 4. The CDR3 covers 13 residues. CDR1 and CDR2 from the germline V gene are SGHRS and YFSETQ. DNA for the CDR3: TGCGCCAGCAGCTCCGGACAGGTGACTGAAGCTTTCTTT. Translated: CASSSGQVTEAFF.

This clonotype has only a few counts. As DNA, the CDR3 is TGTGCCAGCAGTTACTCCAAGACAGTTGGGGAGCAGTACTTC. Residues: CASSYSKTVGEQYF. This chain uses TRBV6-5 with TRBJ2-7; weak D call: TRBD1 (5 bases). This CDR3 has 14 amino acids. The V and J ends lost 0 bases and 7 bases respectively, with 13 bases between them. Per the germline V gene, CDR1 is MNHEY and CDR2 is SVGAGI.

The gene calls are TRBV2 and TRBJ2-3, with 8 nucleotides matching TRBD2. The CDR3 extends over 16 amino acids. Germline V CDR1 and CDR2: SNHLY, FYNNEI. J lost 2 bases, V lost 5 bases, and 9 bases had no gene match. The CDR3 loop is CASSPALAASTDTQYF. For the CDR3, the DNA is TGTGCCAGCAGTCCGGCACTAGCGGCCTCCACAGATACGCAGTATTTT.

This CDR3 reads CASSPGLMSSYNEQFF. As DNA, the CDR3 is TGTGCCAGCAGCCCCGGGTTAATGAGCTCCTACAATGAGCAGTTCTTC. This rearrangement joins TRBV4-2 to TRBJ2-1; no reliable D call. The CDR3 has 16 amino acids. Trimming removed 4 bases at V and 0 bases at J, with 13 bases between. Germline V gene lookup returns CDR1 LGHNA and CDR2 YNFKEQ.

This chain connects TRBV29-1 to TRBJ2-1, with a weak D call TRBD2 (5 bases). CDR3 length equals 13 residues. Trimming took 4 bases from V and 4 from J, leaving 11 bases between them. The germline V gene has CDR1 SQVTM and CDR2 ANQGSEA. The CDR3 DNA follows: TGCAGCGTTGTTTCGAGCGGTTACAATGAGCAGTTCTTC. Translating gives CSVVSSGYNEQFF.

This clonotype was observed a handful of times. This chain links TRBV5-4 with TRBJ1-6; D not resolved. Germline V gives CDR1 SGHNT, CDR2 YYREEE (reference sequence). V lost 0 bases and J lost 3, with 4 bases in between. This CDR3 is built from 14 residues. The CDR3: CASSLEVYNSPLHF. The CDR3, as DNA: TGTGCCAGCAGCTTGGAGGTCTATAATTCACCCCTCCACTTT.